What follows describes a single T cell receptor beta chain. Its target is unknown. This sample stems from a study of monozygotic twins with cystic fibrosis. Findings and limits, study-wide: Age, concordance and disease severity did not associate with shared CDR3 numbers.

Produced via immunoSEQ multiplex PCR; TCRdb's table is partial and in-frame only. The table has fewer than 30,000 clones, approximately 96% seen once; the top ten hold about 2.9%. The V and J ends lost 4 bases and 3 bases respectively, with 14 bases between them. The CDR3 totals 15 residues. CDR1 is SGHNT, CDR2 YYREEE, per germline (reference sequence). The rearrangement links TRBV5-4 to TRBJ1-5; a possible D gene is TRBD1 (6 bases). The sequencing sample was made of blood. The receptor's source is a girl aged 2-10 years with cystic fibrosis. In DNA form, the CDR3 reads TGTGCCAGCAGCCCCGGGCAGGGGCTCAATCAGCCCCAGCATTTT. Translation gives CASSPGQGLNQPQHF.